These T cell receptor beta chains were read from a single sample in a study of control samples from healthy donors and cancer patients. Sequencing used immunoSEQ multiplex PCR; TCRdb keeps in-frame clones, though not all of them. Of some 150,000 clones detected, more than 80% appear once; the ten largest clones hold under 9%. Sequenced input: blood. The source is a man between 18 and 35 years old in good health. Both conserved end residues are part of each CDR3. Fields, in order: J gene, D gene, V gene, clone size, CDR3 protein, CDR3 DNA. D genes are given only for firm matches. A clone size is listed for some rows: how often the clone was seen (once, few, many), or a class if it is expanded.

J gene: TRBJ2-5; D gene: TRBD1; V gene: TRBV10-3; clone size: NA; CDR3 protein: CAISTDRGSLETQYF; CDR3 DNA: TGTGCCATCAGTACGGACAGGGGTTCGTTGGAGACCCAGTACTTC
J gene: TRBJ2-2; D gene: NA; V gene: TRBV14; clone size: NA; CDR3 protein: CASSQVVKGTTGELFF; CDR3 DNA: TGTGCCAGCAGCCAAGTGGTGAAGGGAACCACCGGGGAGCTGTTTTTT
J gene: TRBJ1-4; D gene: NA; V gene: TRBV19; clone size: few; CDR3 protein: CASTRWDKNEKLFF; CDR3 DNA: TGTGCCAGCACGCGCTGGGATAAGAATGAAAAACTGTTTTTT
J gene: TRBJ1-1; D gene: NA; V gene: TRBV2; clone size: NA; CDR3 protein: CASSDEGVAEAFF; CDR3 DNA: TGTGCCAGCAGTGATGAGGGGGTGGCTGAAGCTTTCTTT
J gene: TRBJ2-2; D gene: NA; V gene: TRBV25-1; clone size: NA; CDR3 protein: CASSLTNTGELFF; CDR3 DNA: TGTGCCAGCAGTCTTACGAACACCGGGGAGCTGTTTTTT
J gene: TRBJ1-1; D gene: NA; V gene: TRBV6-5; clone size: NA; CDR3 protein: CASGGHKAFF; CDR3 DNA: TGTGCCAGCGGGGGGCACAAAGCTTTCTTT
J gene: TRBJ1-3; D gene: TRBD1; V gene: TRBV7-2; clone size: NA; CDR3 protein: CASSSDRRPSGNTIYF; CDR3 DNA: TGTGCCAGCAGCTCGGACAGGCGTCCCTCTGGAAACACCATATATTTT
J gene: TRBJ2-7; D gene: NA; V gene: TRBV3-1/TRBV3-2; clone size: NA; CDR3 protein: CASSQEGHEQYF; CDR3 DNA: TGTGCCAGCAGCCAAGAGGGTCACGAGCAGTACTTC
J gene: TRBJ1-6; D gene: NA; V gene: TRBV4-1; clone size: NA; CDR3 protein: CASSQGGPWQENNSPLHF; CDR3 DNA: TGCGCCAGCAGCCAAGGGGGCCCGTGGCAGGAGAATAATTCACCCCTCCACTTT
J gene: TRBJ1-2; D gene: NA; V gene: TRBV6-4; clone size: NA; CDR3 protein: CASSRGGPNYGYTF; CDR3 DNA: TGTGCCAGCAGTCGTGGGGGGCCTAACTATGGCTACACCTTC
J gene: TRBJ2-1; D gene: NA; V gene: TRBV15; clone size: NA; CDR3 protein: CATSRGKGYNEQFF; CDR3 DNA: TGTGCCACCAGCAGGGGGAAGGGCTACAATGAGCAGTTCTTC
J gene: TRBJ1-2; D gene: TRBD1; V gene: TRBV10-1; clone size: few; CDR3 protein: CASTKQDRNGGYTF; CDR3 DNA: TGCGCCAGCACAAAGCAGGACAGGAACGGAGGCTACACCTTC
J gene: TRBJ1-2; D gene: TRBD1; V gene: TRBV10-3; clone size: NA; CDR3 protein: CAISLDRESYTF; CDR3 DNA: TGTGCCATCAGCCTCGACAGGGAGAGCTACACCTTC
J gene: TRBJ2-1; D gene: NA; V gene: TRBV20-1; clone size: few; CDR3 protein: CSARAYNEQFF; CDR3 DNA: TGCAGTGCCCGGGCCTACAATGAGCAGTTCTTC
J gene: TRBJ1-6; D gene: TRBD1; V gene: TRBV28; clone size: NA; CDR3 protein: CASSGSGTGLGYNSPLHF; CDR3 DNA: TGTGCCAGCAGTGGCTCCGGGACAGGGTTAGGGTATAATTCACCCCTCCACTTT
J gene: TRBJ1-2; D gene: TRBD1; V gene: TRBV28; clone size: NA; CDR3 protein: CASSTGTGGPTGYGYTF; CDR3 DNA: TGTGCCAGCAGTACCGGGACAGGGGGCCCAACAGGCTATGGCTACACCTTC
J gene: TRBJ1-2; D gene: NA; V gene: TRBV7-2; clone size: NA; CDR3 protein: CASSLEVSVGYTF; CDR3 DNA: TGTGCCAGCAGCTTAGAGGTTTCAGTTGGCTACACCTTC
J gene: TRBJ2-3; D gene: NA; V gene: TRBV28; clone size: once; CDR3 protein: CASILMRTDTQYF; CDR3 DNA: TGTGCCAGCATTCTGATGCGCACAGATACGCAGTATTTT
J gene: TRBJ2-2; D gene: TRBD2; V gene: TRBV7-2; clone size: few; CDR3 protein: CASSLAGLAVSGELFF; CDR3 DNA: TGTGCCAGCAGCTTAGCGGGACTAGCGGTCAGCGGGGAGCTGTTTTTT
J gene: TRBJ1-3; D gene: NA; V gene: TRBV5-5; clone size: NA; CDR3 protein: CASSPGTPERNTIYF; CDR3 DNA: TGTGCCAGCAGCCCCGGGACCCCGGAGAGGAACACCATATATTTT
J gene: TRBJ2-7; D gene: NA; V gene: TRBV2; clone size: NA; CDR3 protein: CASSDWAEEQYF; CDR3 DNA: TGTGCCAGCAGTGACTGGGCTGAAGAGCAGTACTTC
J gene: TRBJ2-5; D gene: NA; V gene: TRBV7-2; clone size: NA; CDR3 protein: CASSQQTGRPQETQYF; CDR3 DNA: TGTGCCAGCAGCCAACAGACAGGACGCCCTCAAGAGACCCAGTACTTC
J gene: TRBJ2-3; D gene: NA; V gene: TRBV14; clone size: NA; CDR3 protein: CASSQDWGPSTDTQYF; CDR3 DNA: TGTGCCAGCAGCCAAGATTGGGGGCCAAGCACAGATACGCAGTATTTT
J gene: TRBJ2-3; D gene: NA; V gene: TRBV29-1; clone size: NA; CDR3 protein: CSVRGRNTDTQYF; CDR3 DNA: TGCAGCGTTCGGGGTAGGAACACAGATACGCAGTATTTT
J gene: TRBJ2-4; D gene: NA; V gene: TRBV30; clone size: NA; CDR3 protein: CAWGEGVAKNIQYF; CDR3 DNA: TGTGCCTGGGGGGAGGGGGTAGCCAAAAACATTCAGTACTTC
J gene: TRBJ1-4; D gene: TRBD1; V gene: TRBV2; clone size: NA; CDR3 protein: CASSPGGNEKLFF; CDR3 DNA: TGTGCCAGCAGTCCAGGGGGGAATGAAAAACTGTTTTTT
J gene: TRBJ2-1; D gene: NA; V gene: TRBV7-6; clone size: NA; CDR3 protein: CASSLGSNNEQFF; CDR3 DNA: TGTGCCAGCAGCTTAGGCTCAAACAATGAGCAGTTCTTC
J gene: TRBJ1-4; D gene: NA; V gene: TRBV3-1/TRBV3-2; clone size: NA; CDR3 protein: CASSQDPREKLFF; CDR3 DNA: TGTGCCAGCAGCCAAGACCCCCGCGAAAAACTGTTTTTT
J gene: TRBJ2-7; D gene: NA; V gene: TRBV6-5; clone size: NA; CDR3 protein: CASSYDGSPRDEQYF; CDR3 DNA: TGTGCCAGCAGTTACGACGGGAGCCCTCGAGACGAGCAGTACTTC
J gene: TRBJ1-2; D gene: NA; V gene: TRBV19; clone size: NA; CDR3 protein: CASSRQVYYGYTF; CDR3 DNA: TGTGCCAGTAGCCGACAGGTGTATTATGGCTACACCTTC
J gene: TRBJ2-2; D gene: TRBD1; V gene: TRBV18; clone size: once; CDR3 protein: CASSSLPGQTNTGELFF; CDR3 DNA: TGTGCCAGCTCATCCTTACCGGGACAGACAAACACCGGGGAGCTGTTTTTT
J gene: TRBJ2-7; D gene: NA; V gene: TRBV7-8; clone size: NA; CDR3 protein: CASSLRAPGSYEQYF; CDR3 DNA: TGTGCCAGCAGCCTTAGGGCCCCGGGGTCCTACGAGCAGTACTTC
J gene: TRBJ2-7; D gene: NA; V gene: TRBV4-3; clone size: NA; CDR3 protein: CASSLWAGLTELPGLDEQYF; CDR3 DNA: TGCGCCAGCAGCCTGTGGGCAGGCCTCACCGAGTTGCCGGGACTCGACGAGCAGTACTTC
J gene: TRBJ1-6; D gene: NA; V gene: TRBV6-5; clone size: NA; CDR3 protein: CASIQGSSYNSPLHF; CDR3 DNA: TGTGCCAGTATCCAGGGTAGCTCCTATAATTCACCCCTCCACTTT
J gene: TRBJ2-3; D gene: NA; V gene: TRBV19; clone size: once; CDR3 protein: CASSEADTQYF; CDR3 DNA: TGTGCCAGTTCAGAGGCAGATACGCAGTATTTT
J gene: TRBJ1-5; D gene: NA; V gene: TRBV20-1; clone size: NA; CDR3 protein: CSAREFSNQPQHF; CDR3 DNA: TGCAGTGCTCGTGAATTTAGCAATCAGCCCCAGCATTTT